The TCR beta chain under discussion was sequenced for a study of blood T cell repertoires in COVID-19. Study-level information: The analysed material was cDNA or gDNA that came from T cells, B-cell-depleted T cells, or PBMCs.

Profiling relied on immunoSEQ multiplex PCR, and the TCRdb table lists in-frame clones only, not all of them. The sample includes about 280,000 clones, 75% to 90% of them seen just once. Trimming removed 2 bases at V and 4 bases at J, with 10 bases between. CDR3 size: 14 residues. CDR1 SGHKS and CDR2 YYEKEE come from the germline V gene (reference sequence). This receptor was identified in a woman under 40 with acute COVID-19. Material for sequencing was PBMCs or T cells enriched from blood (not recorded which). The rearrangement uses TRBV5-5 and TRBJ2-1, with D possibly TRBD1 on 5 matching bases. The CDR3 DNA is TGTGCCAGCAGCTTACAGGCGCCATACAATGAGCAGTTCTTC. Translated, it gives CASSLQAPYNEQFF.